This entry lists 27 T cell receptor beta chains sequenced from one sample in a study of control samples from healthy donors and cancer patients (dated by TCRdb to the early 2020s). Library preparation was by the immunoSEQ multiplex PCR assay. Here the immuneACCESS table is served through TCRdb, limited to in-frame sequences with V and J called. Missing clones are a known gap in these copies; in checked studies unresolved V genes cover under half, and the rest lacks a known reason. In this sample the table shows more than 95,000 clones, 87% of which occur a single time. 2.9% of the sample goes to the ten largest clones. Sequenced sample: blood. Receptors were obtained from a man aged 60 to 69 in good health.

The CDR3 loop is CASSYPDGDHYEQYF. The CDR3 DNA is TGTGCCAGCAGTTACCCAGACGGGGACCACTACGAGCAGTACTTC. The chain has TRBV6-7 and TRBJ2-7; the D gene could be TRBD1 or TRBD2 (5 bases each). TRBV6-7 is given ORF status, its function remaining uncertain. V shed 2 bases and J shed 3 bases, with 14 bases lying between them. This CDR3 has 15 amino acids.

The CDR3 reads CASSLGKNTEAFF. CDR3 DNA: TGTGCCAGCAGTTTAGGGAAGAACACTGAAGCTTTCTTT. This chain uses TRBV12-3 or TRBV12-4 with TRBJ1-1; the D is unclear. The V gene lost 1 base and the J gene lost 1 base, with 4 bases spanning the gap. The CDR3 has 13 residues.

A single count supports this clone. V gene TRBV19 combines with J gene TRBJ1-6; D remains unclear. This CDR3 is 14 amino acids long. Germline assignment: CDR1 LNHDA and CDR2 SQIVND (reference sequence). The germline V and J ends were trimmed by 6 bases and 0 bases, with 6 bases remaining between them. CDR3 region: CASRGSSYNSPLHF. DNA of the CDR3: TGTGCCAGTAGGGGAAGCTCCTATAATTCACCCCTCCACTTT.

The rearrangement uses TRBV18 and TRBJ2-1, with D possibly matching TRBD1 (5 bases). The V and J ends lost 0 bases and 2 bases respectively, with 14 bases between them. CDR1 is KGHSH, CDR2 LQKENI, per germline. The CDR3 loop spans 17 amino acids. The CDR3 reads CASSPPWGSPTYNEQFF. The CDR3 DNA reads TGTGCCAGCTCACCACCGTGGGGCAGCCCCACCTACAATGAGCAGTTCTTC.

The V and J genes are TRBV18 and TRBJ1-5; D unclear. CDR1 and CDR2 from the germline V gene are KGHSH and LQKENI. The CDR3 consists of 12 residues. V was pared by 3 bases and J by 4 bases, with 4 bases between. This CDR3 is CASSPSNQPQHF. CDR3 DNA sequence: TGTGCCAGCTCACCTAGTAATCAGCCCCAGCATTTT.

CDR3: CAWSKQGFRSPLHF. CDR3 DNA: TGTGCCTGGAGTAAACAGGGTTTTCGGTCACCCCTCCACTTT. The chain couples TRBV30 to TRBJ1-6; TRBD1 might be the D (6 bases). The V and J ends lost 2 bases and 10 bases respectively, with 15 bases between them. The CDR3 is made up of 14 amino acids. Germline V gene sequence: CDR1 GTSNPN, CDR2 SVGIG (reference sequence).

The J gene is TRBJ2-7, the V gene TRBV4-1; D may be TRBD1 (6 bases). Deletions cut 0 bases from V and 9 bases from J, with 24 bases between. Germline assignment: CDR1 MGHRA and CDR2 YSYEKL. The CDR3 extends over 17 amino acids. The CDR3 DNA sequence: TGCGCCAGCAGCCAAGATCGAGGGGTCGGGTTGGGGGCGGTGCAGTACTTC. Translating it yields CASSQDRGVGLGAVQYF.

The chain recombines TRBV6-4 with TRBJ2-1, with D possibly matching TRBD2 (5 bases). V lost 4 bases and J 8 bases, leaving 12 bases between the germline ends. The CDR3 contains 13 residues. CDR1 and CDR2 (germline): MRHNA, SNTAGT. CDR3 coding DNA: TGTGCCAGCAGTGTGGACTCCGGCGATGAGCAGTTCTTC. It specifies CASSVDSGDEQFF.

This clone occurred a few times. This chain connects TRBV19 to TRBJ1-5, with D uncertain. Germline CDR1 LNHDA, CDR2 SQIVND (reference sequence). The CDR3 extends over 12 amino acids. V lost 10 bases to trimming and J lost 9 bases, with 16 bases between them. CDR3 region: CAKLSGERPQHF. CDR3 nucleotides: TGTGCCAAGCTAAGTGGGGAACGGCCCCAGCATTTT.

J is TRBJ1-1 and V is TRBV5-1; D remains unclear. V lost 5 bases and J 0 bases, leaving 5 bases between the germline ends. The CDR3 loop spans 12 amino acids. The germline gives CDR1 SGHRS, CDR2 YFSETQ. The CDR3: CASRELNTEAFF. The CDR3 region has the DNA TGCGCCAGCAGAGAGCTGAACACTGAAGCTTTCTTT.

This chain uses TRBV6-5 with TRBJ1-2; no clear D gene. Germline V gives CDR1 MNHEY, CDR2 SVGAGI. The CDR3 sequence is 13 residues long. Trimming removed 4 bases from V and 6 bases from J, with 12 bases in between. This CDR3 is CASSFDFYDGYTF. CDR3 nucleotide sequence: TGTGCCAGCAGTTTCGACTTCTATGATGGCTACACCTTC.

The chain has TRBV7-2 and TRBJ1-1, with a possible D match to TRBD1 (5 bases). The ends were cut back, 4 bases at V and 8 bases at J, with 14 bases in the middle. This CDR3 is built from 13 residues. Germline CDR1 and CDR2: SGHTA and FQGNSA. DNA of the CDR3: TGTGCCAGCAGCTCCTGGACACACGTCGAAGCTTTCTTT. Amino acids: CASSSWTHVEAFF.

This chain uses TRBV24-1 with TRBJ2-6; 7 positions match TRBD1. This CDR3 is built from 17 residues. J gave up 4 bases and V 4 bases, and 9 bases lay outside the gene matches. In germline, CDR1 is KGHDR, CDR2 SFDVKD. As DNA, the CDR3 is TGTGCCACCAGTGACTCCACGACAGGGTCCGGGGCCAACGTCCTGACTTTC. This encodes CATSDSTTGSGANVLTF.

Only one count was recorded for this clone. This chain joins TRBV11-1 and TRBJ2-7, with a tentative D call TRBD2 (6 bases). This CDR3 comprises 14 residues. Trimming left V 3 bases short and J 2 bases short, with 11 bases between. Per the germline V gene, CDR1 is SGHAT and CDR2 is FQDESV (reference sequence). The CDR3 is CASSLEGIAYEQYF. DNA of the CDR3: TGTGCCAGCAGCTTGGAGGGGATCGCCTACGAGCAGTACTTC.

This chain uses TRBV6-5 with TRBJ1-3; D gene uncertain. The germline CDR1 and CDR2 sequences are MNHEY and SVGAGI. The CDR3 has 15 residues. V gave up 2 bases and J gave up 4 bases, with 12 bases separating them. The chain's CDR3 is CASSYRANSGNTIYF. The DNA for the CDR3 is TGTGCCAGCAGTTACCGCGCCAATTCCGGAAACACCATATATTTT.

The gene calls are TRBV4-3 and TRBJ1-1; D not certain. CDR1 is LGHNA, CDR2 YSLEER, per germline. The CDR3 sequence is 14 residues long. V was cut by 0 bases and J by 1 base, with 6 bases left in between. The CDR3 protein is CASSQDGENTEAFF. The CDR3 DNA sequence: TGCGCCAGCAGCCAAGATGGGGAGAACACTGAAGCTTTCTTT.

This chain connects TRBV19 to TRBJ2-5, with 7 bases aligning to TRBD2. The CDR3 has 15 amino acids. Germline V gives CDR1 LNHDA, CDR2 SQIVND (reference sequence). Losses at the gene ends were 10 bases for V and 3 bases for J; bases not matched to a gene: 14. CDR3 DNA: TGTGCCACCAGACCCAGTTGGGGGGGGGAAGAGACCCAGTACTTC. Translating it yields CATRPSWGGEETQYF.

V usage is TRBV19 and J usage is TRBJ1-3; D not certain. Germline CDR1 reads LNHDA; CDR2 reads SQIVND (reference sequence). Between the trimmed V and J ends, which lost 4 bases and 1 base, there was a span of 8 bases. The CDR3 covers 14 residues. CDR3 coding DNA: TGTGCCAGTAGTACCCGGGGATCTGGAAACACCATATATTTT. Its translation: CASSTRGSGNTIYF.

The genes are TRBV24-1 and TRBJ2-7, with D perhaps assigned TRBD1 or TRBD2 (5 bases each). V was cut by 2 bases and J by 7 bases, with 29 bases left in between. CDR1 is KGHDR, CDR2 SFDVKD, per germline. The CDR3 is 19 residues long. The CDR3 region is CATSDSRFNSGPAGVEQYF. The CDR3 DNA follows: TGTGCCACCAGTGATTCTCGGTTCAATTCGGGACCGGCGGGTGTTGAGCAGTACTTC.

The CDR3 DNA sequence: TGTGCCAGCAGCTTAGGGTCCTACGAGCAGTACTTC. Encoded protein: CASSLGSYEQYF. This chain joins TRBV11-3 and TRBJ2-7; D is unclear. Per germline, CDR1 SGHNT and CDR2 YENEEA. Trimming removed 1 base from V and 1 base from J, with 2 bases in between. The CDR3 is made up of 12 amino acids.

The genes are TRBV9 and TRBJ2-7; D may be TRBD1 (5 bases). Germline V lookup: CDR1 SGDLS, CDR2 YYNGEE. Trimming pared 0 bases from V and 6 bases from J, leaving 19 bases between. The CDR3 contains 16 residues. In nucleotides, the CDR3 is TGTGCCAGCAGCGTAGTTTCCTCAGGGCTCCCCTCCGAGCAGTACTTC. This codes for CASSVVSSGLPSEQYF.

J is TRBJ2-7 and V is TRBV6-5, with D unclear. V shed 3 bases and J shed 0 bases, with 12 bases lying between them. The CDR3 covers 15 residues. From germline, CDR1 is MNHEY and CDR2 SVGAGI. The CDR3 loop is CASSYSVQRSYEQYF. The CDR3 region has the DNA TGTGCCAGCAGTTATTCGGTCCAACGCTCCTACGAGCAGTACTTC.

The CDR3 region has the DNA TGTGCCACCAGTGATTCTGCGAGACGCTACGAGCAGTACTTC. Its protein is CATSDSARRYEQYF. This chain links TRBV24-1 with TRBJ2-7; D gene uncertain. CDR1 is KGHDR and CDR2 is SFDVKD in the germline V gene. The CDR3 is 14 amino acids. V shed 2 bases and J shed 3 bases, with 10 bases lying between them.

This CDR3 is CASSFPSLAGGPNEQFF. The CDR3, as DNA: TGTGCCAGCAGCTTTCCGTCACTAGCGGGGGGGCCCAATGAGCAGTTCTTC. The chain recombines TRBV11-2 with TRBJ2-1; TRBD2 matches at 13 bases. This CDR3 has 17 amino acids. Germline CDR1 reads SGHAT; CDR2 reads FQNNGV. J lost 6 bases, V lost 3 bases, and 8 bases had no gene match.

In its sample, this clone was seen once. The CDR3 region has the DNA TGCGCCAGCAGTCCCATGGGGGGAAATCAGCCCCAGCATTTT. This translates into CASSPMGGNQPQHF. The V call is TRBV5-1, the J call TRBJ1-5; tentative D call: TRBD1 (5 bases). With 5 bases removed from V and 4 bases from J, the gap between germline ends came to 13 bases. CDR1 and CDR2 from the germline V gene are SGHRS and YFSETQ. There are 14 residues in the CDR3.

The chain employs TRBV5-5 and TRBJ1-3; possible D gene TRBD1, 5 bases. Germline lookup yields CDR1 SGHKS and CDR2 YYEKEE (reference sequence). The CDR3 has 18 amino acids. Trimming removed 1 base at V and 4 bases at J, with 21 bases between. The CDR3 nucleotides read TGTGCCAGCAGCTTGTTATTGGCTGGGCGGGGACCAGGAAACACCATATATTTT. Translation gives CASSLLLAGRGPGNTIYF.

The genes are TRBV9 and TRBJ2-3; the D gene is possibly TRBD2 (5 bases). Germline CDR1 and CDR2: SGDLS and YYNGEE. This CDR3 comprises 16 residues. Trimming shortened V by 1 base and J by 0 bases, and 12 bases separated the two germline ends. The CDR3 loop reads CASSVFSGESTDTQYF. As DNA, the CDR3 is TGTGCCAGCAGCGTATTCTCCGGGGAGAGCACAGATACGCAGTATTTT.